The entry that follows covers one T cell receptor (beta chain) sequence. The antigen is undetermined. The CDR3 sequence is 16 residues long. J lost 4 bases, V lost 3 bases, and 9 bases had no gene match. This sample is part of a study of shared clonotypes between healthy human individuals. Per the authors' pipeline: Owing to the provision of junction-only sequences devoid of quality scores by immunoSEQ, filtering differed. The data were produced by immunoSEQ multiplex PCR, yet TCRdb's version contains in-frame clones alone and is incomplete. Clonal size and the V and J genes are those of that table, whereas D and trimming came from the DNA. The table records some 1.4 million clones, more than 95% of them present only once. Study-wide results and limits: Researchers found naive subsets generally carried larger estimated richness than memory subsets.

The chain joins TRBV23-1 to TRBJ2-7; 10 bases fit TRBD1. Being an ORF, TRBV23-1 has a function that is uncertain. The sequenced material came from naive CD4+ T cells sorted from blood. Subset noted: CD45RA+ positively selected. The origin of this receptor is a man between 25 and 39 years old in good health. The CDR3 DNA reads TGCGCCAGCAGTCACCCGGCGGGACAGGGGTCGTACGAGCAGTACTTC. This translates into CASSHPAGQGSYEQYF.